This T cell receptor (beta chain) derives from a study of blood T cell repertoires in COVID-19. Study-wide background: COVID-19 samples, acute and convalescent, were from the United States, Italy and Spain. Sample material is recorded as cDNA or gDNA derived from T cells, B-cell-depleted T cells, or PBMCs.

V was shortened by 1 base and J by 4 bases, with 12 bases between the two germline ends. The germline V gene has CDR1 SGHTA and CDR2 FQGTGA. The CDR3 has 15 residues. Sequencing was performed with immunoSEQ multiplex PCR; in TCRdb, only in-frame clones are kept and a portion is missing. The table includes around 97,000 clones, almost 85% detected once. The source material was peripheral blood. V usage is TRBV7-3 and J usage is TRBJ2-3, with TRBD1 as a possible D gene (5 bases). This sequence originates from a man aged 65 to 79 with acute or convalescent COVID-19. CDR3: CASSLRWGSSDTQYF. CDR3 in DNA: TGTGCCAGCAGCTTAAGGTGGGGCTCGTCAGATACGCAGTATTTT. The variable domain in full, with the rest retrieved from reference TRBV7-3 and TRBJ2-3, is GAGVSQTPSNKVTEKGKYVELRCDPISGHTALYWYRQSLGQGPEFLIYFQGTGAADDSGLPNDRFFAVRPEGSVSTLKIQRTERGDSAVYLCASSLRWGSSDTQYFGPGTRLTVL.